This T cell receptor (beta chain) derives from a study of T-cell reconstitution after alpha-beta-depleted transplantation in children (TCRdb year 2016). In the study overall: The study quantitatively tracked T-cell immune reconstitution after TCRalphabeta/CD19-depleted allogeneic hematopoietic cell transplantation in children using TCR repertoire profiling. Beyond this particular receptor, the publication reports: Over subsequent months, a decline in hyperexpanded clone frequencies was noted, and after one year, T-cell counts and TCRbeta diversity were mostly ascribed to newly produced T cells. In some patients, the high TCRbeta diversity seen at day 60 was put down to recipient T cells and intrathymic progenitors that had survived conditioning. About two months after transplant, the apparently early recovery of alphabetaT-cell counts reportedly depended on just several hundred clones that had expanded rapidly and came from non-depleted graft cells.

The method was PCR. Sequencing took place on an Illumina HiSeq 2500. Molecular barcoding was employed in the preparation of TCR libraries, with unique molecular identifiers being used to normalize TCRbeta repertoire quantification. TCRdb itself trimmed the public reads at Q25 with fastp, ran MiXCR and retained productive beta chains. Rows with a matching CDR3 protein are joined into one entry that keeps the most common DNA and genes. Here the sample has about 350,000 distinct CDR3 sequences; 15% to 20% occur a single time. The ten top clones hold approximately 38% of the sample. A word on this clonotype: It has no known antigen specificity. Base quality data are lacking; no much larger clone is found one base away.

The cysteine opens and the phenylalanine closes a CDR3 of 14 amino acids. The CDR3 DNA has 42 bases and is translated from base 1. V is pruned by 6 bases and J by 4 bases, leaving 9 bases of the junction without a gene match. The treatment or condition label on this specimen signifies: allogeneic hematopoietic cell transplantation with graft depleted of TCRalphabeta T cells and CD19 B cells. The children who served as transplant recipients had been given grafts of TCRalphabeta/CD19-depleted allogeneic hematopoietic cells. The sequenced sample was PBMCs, mostly from graft donor cells, obtained 360 days after TCRalphabeta/CD19-depleted stem cell transplant. The V gene is TRBV12-3 or TRBV12-4 and the J gene is TRBJ2-7; TRBD1 fits 7 bases in the junction. The receptor was isolated from a male patient aged 2 to 9 who had a stem cell transplant for acute lymphoblastic leukemia, so the T cells may come from the graft donor. The bases are TGTGCCAGCAGCCCGATCAGGGGGTCATACGAGCAGTACTTC. Its coded protein is CASSPIRGSYEQYF.